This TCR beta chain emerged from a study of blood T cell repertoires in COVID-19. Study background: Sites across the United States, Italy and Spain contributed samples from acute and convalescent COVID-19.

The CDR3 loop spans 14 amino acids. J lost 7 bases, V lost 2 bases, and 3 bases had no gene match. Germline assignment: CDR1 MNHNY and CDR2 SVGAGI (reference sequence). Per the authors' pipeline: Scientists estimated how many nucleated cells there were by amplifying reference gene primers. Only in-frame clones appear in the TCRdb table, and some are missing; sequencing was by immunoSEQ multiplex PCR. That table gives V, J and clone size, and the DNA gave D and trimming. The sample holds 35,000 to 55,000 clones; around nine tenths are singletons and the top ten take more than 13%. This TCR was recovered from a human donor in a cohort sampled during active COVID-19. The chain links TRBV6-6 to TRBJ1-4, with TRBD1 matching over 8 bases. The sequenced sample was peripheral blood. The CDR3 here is CASSYPDRVEKLFF. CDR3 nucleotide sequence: TGTGCCAGCAGTTACCCGGACAGGGTTGAAAAACTGTTTTTT.